The sequence of this TCR beta chain was determined in a study of shared clonotypes between healthy human individuals. Whole-study context: Donors had three CD4 naive, three CD4 memory, two CD8 naive and one CD8 memory plate apiece. Study-level findings and limits: Inspection by rarefaction showed sorted-subset sequencing to be incomplete despite large depth.

J lost 6 bases, V lost 7 bases, and 15 bases had no gene match. Germline-derived CDR1 and CDR2 are SQVTM and ANQGSEA. The CDR3 contains 17 residues. With regard to this clone: Its antigen is undetermined.

The authors distributed each subset's genomic DNA evenly over several immunoSEQ plates. Sequenced by immunoSEQ multiplex PCR; TCRdb stores in-frame clones only, minus some. This table holds around 510,000 clones, about 96% found once. The sequenced sample was naive CD4+ T cells sorted from blood. The subset denotes: CD45RA+ positively selected. The TCR originated in a woman aged 25 to 45 in good health. The chain recombines TRBV29-1 with TRBJ2-2; 12 positions match TRBD2. CDR3 bases: TGCAGCGGACATAGCCCTGGACTAGCGGGACAGGCCGGGGAGCTGTTTTTT. This codes for CSGHSPGLAGQAGELFF.